This T cell receptor beta chain was identified in a study of human thymus T cells. Trimming cost V 1 base and J 8 bases, with 12 bases left between them. Germline V CDR1 and CDR2: SGDLS, YYNGEE. The CDR3 has 14 residues. Blood DNA came from all available leukocytes, not a fixed cell number. Clones were read by immunoSEQ multiplex PCR, and TCRdb kept only the in-frame ones, dropping some. The sample records tens of thousands of clones, 94% being singletons. The sequence derives from a boy in the first two years of life with a congenital heart defect but otherwise immunologically healthy. V and J are TRBV9 and TRBJ2-2, with D perhaps matching TRBD2 (5 bases). Material: blood. The CDR3 DNA is TGTGCCAGCAGCGTATCTGTCCCGGGGGGGGAGCTGTTTTTT. Translation gives CASSVSVPGGELFF.